The clone carrying this T cell receptor (beta chain) was counted many times. The antigen is unknown. This sample was included in a study of response to subunit inactivated influenza vaccine. TCRdb reanalysed the RT-PCR reads using MiXCR and keeps one entry per CDR3 protein. The table has 490,000 or so distinct CDR3 sequences, about 7.6% seen once. General study findings and limits: The authors offered the suggestion that each seasonal influenza vaccination recruits few new T cells.

The CDR3 runs to 14 residues. CDR1 MNHEY and CDR2 SMNVEV come from the germline V gene (reference sequence). Trimming removed 6 bases at V and 1 base at J, with 11 bases between. The sequence came from a man aged 45-69 years who received an inactivated influenza vaccine. V usage is TRBV27 and J usage is TRBJ2-3; TRBD1 might be the D (6 bases). This material consisted of PBMCs from blood, taken roughly 24 months after vaccination. CDR3 loop: CASSPGHRTDTQYF. DNA of the CDR3: TGTGCCAGCAGCCCGGGACACCGCACAGATACGCAGTATTTT.